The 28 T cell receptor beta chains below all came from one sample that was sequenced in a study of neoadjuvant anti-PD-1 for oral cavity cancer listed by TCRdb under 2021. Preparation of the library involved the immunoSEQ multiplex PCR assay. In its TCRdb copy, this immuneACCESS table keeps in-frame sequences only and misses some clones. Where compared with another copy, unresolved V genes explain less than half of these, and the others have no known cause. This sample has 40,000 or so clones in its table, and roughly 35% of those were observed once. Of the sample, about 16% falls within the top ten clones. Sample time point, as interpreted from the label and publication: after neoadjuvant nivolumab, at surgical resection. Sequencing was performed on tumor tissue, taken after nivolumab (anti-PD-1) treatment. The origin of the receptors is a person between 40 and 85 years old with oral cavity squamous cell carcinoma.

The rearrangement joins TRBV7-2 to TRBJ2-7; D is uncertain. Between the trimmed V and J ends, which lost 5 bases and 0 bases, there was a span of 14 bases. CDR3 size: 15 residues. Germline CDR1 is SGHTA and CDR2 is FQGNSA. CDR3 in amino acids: CASSQEYADSYEQYF. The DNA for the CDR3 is TGTGCCAGCAGCCAAGAGTATGCAGACTCCTACGAGCAGTACTTC.

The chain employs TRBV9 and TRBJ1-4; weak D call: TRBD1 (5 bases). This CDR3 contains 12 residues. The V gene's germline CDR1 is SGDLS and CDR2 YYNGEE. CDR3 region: CVGAGFNEKLFF. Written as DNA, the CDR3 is TGTGTAGGGGCAGGGTTTAATGAAAAACTGTTTTTT.

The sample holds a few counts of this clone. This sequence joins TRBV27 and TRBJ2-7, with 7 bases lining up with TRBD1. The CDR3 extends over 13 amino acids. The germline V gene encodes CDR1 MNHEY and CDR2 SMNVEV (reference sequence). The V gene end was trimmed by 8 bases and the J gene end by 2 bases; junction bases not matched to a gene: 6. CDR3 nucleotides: TGTGCCAGCGGTGGGACAGAGACCTACGAGCAGTACTTC. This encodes CASGGTETYEQYF.

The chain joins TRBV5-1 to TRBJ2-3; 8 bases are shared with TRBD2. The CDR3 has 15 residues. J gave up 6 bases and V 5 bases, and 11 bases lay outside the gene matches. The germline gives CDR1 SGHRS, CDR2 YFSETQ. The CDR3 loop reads CASSSGTSPPDTQYF. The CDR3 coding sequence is TGCGCCAGCAGTTCCGGGACTAGTCCCCCCGATACGCAGTATTTT.

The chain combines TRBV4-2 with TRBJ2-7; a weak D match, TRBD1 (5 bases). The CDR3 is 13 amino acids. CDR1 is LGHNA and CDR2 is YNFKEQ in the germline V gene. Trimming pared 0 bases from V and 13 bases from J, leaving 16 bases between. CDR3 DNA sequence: TGTGCCAGCAGCCAAGATCTTAGGACGGACACCTACTTC. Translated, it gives CASSQDLRTDTYF.

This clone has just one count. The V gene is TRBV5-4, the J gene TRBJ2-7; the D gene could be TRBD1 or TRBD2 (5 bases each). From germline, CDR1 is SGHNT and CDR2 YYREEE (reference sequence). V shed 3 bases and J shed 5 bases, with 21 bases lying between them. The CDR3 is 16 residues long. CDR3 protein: CASSWGIRVGSDEQYF. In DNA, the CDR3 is TGTGCCAGCAGCTGGGGGATACGGGTGGGATCTGACGAGCAGTACTTC.

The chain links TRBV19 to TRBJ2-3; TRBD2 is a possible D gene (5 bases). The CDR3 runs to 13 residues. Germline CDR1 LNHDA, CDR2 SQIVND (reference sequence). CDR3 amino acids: CATRELPRVTQYF. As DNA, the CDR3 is TGTGCAACTCGGGAACTACCAAGGGTTACGCAGTATTTT. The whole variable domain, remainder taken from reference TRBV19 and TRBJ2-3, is DGGITQSPKYLFRKEGQNVTLSCEQNLNHDAMYWYRQDPGQGLRLIYYSQIVNDFQKGDIAEGYSVSREKKESFPLTVTSAQKNPTAFYLCATRELPRVTQYFGPGTRLTVL.

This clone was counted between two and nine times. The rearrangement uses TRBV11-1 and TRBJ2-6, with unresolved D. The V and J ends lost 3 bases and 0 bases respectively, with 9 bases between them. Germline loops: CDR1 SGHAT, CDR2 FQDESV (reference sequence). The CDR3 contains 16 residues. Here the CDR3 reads CASSLTRSSGANVLTF. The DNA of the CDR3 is TGTGCCAGCAGCTTGACACGGAGCTCTGGGGCCAACGTCCTGACTTTC.

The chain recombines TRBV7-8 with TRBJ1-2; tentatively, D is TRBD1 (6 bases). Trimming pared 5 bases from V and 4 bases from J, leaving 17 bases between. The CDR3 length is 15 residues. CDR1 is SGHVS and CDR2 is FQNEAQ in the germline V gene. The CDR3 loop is CASSPSGGRSYGYTF. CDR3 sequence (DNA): TGTGCCAGCAGCCCCTCGGGGGGCCGAAGCTATGGCTACACCTTC.

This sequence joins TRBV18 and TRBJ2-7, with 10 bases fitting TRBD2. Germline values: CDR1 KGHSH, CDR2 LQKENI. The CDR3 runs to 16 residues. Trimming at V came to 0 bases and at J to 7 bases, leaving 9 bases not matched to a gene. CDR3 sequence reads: CASSPPSLAGVGEQYF. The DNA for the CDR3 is TGTGCCAGCTCACCACCTAGCCTAGCGGGGGTTGGGGAGCAGTACTTC.

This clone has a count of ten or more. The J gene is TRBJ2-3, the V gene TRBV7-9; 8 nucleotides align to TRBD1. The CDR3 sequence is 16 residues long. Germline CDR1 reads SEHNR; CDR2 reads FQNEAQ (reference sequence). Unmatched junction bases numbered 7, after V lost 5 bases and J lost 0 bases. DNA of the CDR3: TGTGCCAGCAGCGGTCCGACAGGGGAGAGCACAGATACGCAGTATTTT. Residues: CASSGPTGESTDTQYF.

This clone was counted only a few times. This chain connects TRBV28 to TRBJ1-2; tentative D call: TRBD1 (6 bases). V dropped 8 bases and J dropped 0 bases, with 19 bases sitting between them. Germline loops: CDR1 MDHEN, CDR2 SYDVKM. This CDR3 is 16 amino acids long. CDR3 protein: CASSPPGQLTNYGYTF. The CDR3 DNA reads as TGTGCCAGCTCACCCCCCGGACAGCTCACTAACTATGGCTACACCTTC.

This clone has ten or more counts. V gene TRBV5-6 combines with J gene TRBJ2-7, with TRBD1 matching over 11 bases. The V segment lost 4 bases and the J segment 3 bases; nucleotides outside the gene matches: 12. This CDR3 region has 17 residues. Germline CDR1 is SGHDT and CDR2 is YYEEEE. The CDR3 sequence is CASSLTAPGQGGYEQYF. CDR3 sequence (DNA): TGTGCCAGCAGCCTGACGGCCCCGGGACAGGGGGGCTACGAGCAGTACTTC.

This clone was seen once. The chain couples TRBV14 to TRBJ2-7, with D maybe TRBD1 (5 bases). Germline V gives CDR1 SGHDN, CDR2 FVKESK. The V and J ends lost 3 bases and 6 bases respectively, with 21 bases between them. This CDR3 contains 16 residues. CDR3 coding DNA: TGTGCCAGCAGCCAGTACCCGACAGCTTTGATGAGCGAGCAGTACTTC. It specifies CASSQYPTALMSEQYF.

CDR3 sequence (DNA): TGCGCCAGCAGCCAACTTGGGGGACTCGATGGCTACACCTTC. It is translated as CASSQLGGLDGYTF. The chain couples TRBV4-1 to TRBJ1-2, with D possibly being TRBD1 (5 bases). The CDR3 consists of 14 residues. V lost 2 bases and J 6 bases, leaving 13 bases between the germline ends. Germline V gene data show CDR1 as MGHRA and CDR2 as YSYEKL.

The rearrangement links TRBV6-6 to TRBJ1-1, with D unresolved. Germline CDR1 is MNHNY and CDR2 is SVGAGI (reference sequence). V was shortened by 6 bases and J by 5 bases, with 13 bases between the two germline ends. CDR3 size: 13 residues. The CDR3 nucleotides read TGTGCCAGCAGCTCTACTATGGAAACTGAAGCTTTCTTT. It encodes CASSSTMETEAFF.

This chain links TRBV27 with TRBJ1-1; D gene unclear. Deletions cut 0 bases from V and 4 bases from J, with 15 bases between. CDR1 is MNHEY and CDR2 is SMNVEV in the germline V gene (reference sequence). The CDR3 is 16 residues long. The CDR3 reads CASSLSGQAFTTEAFF. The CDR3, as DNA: TGTGCCAGCAGTTTATCAGGCCAGGCTTTTACCACTGAAGCTTTCTTT.

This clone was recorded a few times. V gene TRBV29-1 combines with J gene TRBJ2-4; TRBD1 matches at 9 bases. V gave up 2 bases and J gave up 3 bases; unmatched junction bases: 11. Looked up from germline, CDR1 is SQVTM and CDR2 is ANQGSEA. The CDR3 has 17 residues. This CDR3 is CSVEKGNRGPGKNIQYF. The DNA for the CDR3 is TGCAGCGTTGAAAAGGGGAACAGGGGGCCGGGCAAAAACATTCAGTACTTC. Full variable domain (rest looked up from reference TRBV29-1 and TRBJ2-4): SAVISQKPSRDICQRGTSLTIQCQVDSQVTMMFWYRQQPGQSLTLIATANQGSEATYESGFVIDKFPISRPNLTFSTLTVSNMSPEDSSIYLCSVEKGNRGPGKNIQYFGAGTRLSVL.

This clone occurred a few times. The CDR3 is CASSVTGVDSGNTIYF. CDR3 nucleotide sequence: TGTGCCAGCAGCGTGACAGGGGTCGACTCTGGAAACACCATATATTTT. The chain links TRBV2 to TRBJ1-3; 8 bases align to TRBD1. The CDR3 sequence is 16 residues long. The germline V gene has CDR1 SNHLY and CDR2 FYNNEI. V shed 6 bases, J shed 0 bases, and the junction held 7 bases outside the gene matches. The full variable domain, completed using reference TRBV2 and TRBJ1-3, is EPEVTQTPSHQVTQMGQEVILRCVPISNHLYFYWYRQILGQKVEFLVSFYNNEISEKSEIFDDQFSVERPDGSNFTLKIRSTKLEDSAMYFCASSVTGVDSGNTIYFGEGSWLTVV.

Here the CDR3 reads CASSLVSTGSYEQFF. DNA for the CDR3: TGTGCCAGCAGCTTAGTCTCGACAGGGTCGTATGAGCAGTTCTTC. The V call is TRBV7-6, the J call TRBJ2-1; 7 bases match TRBD1. The V gene end was trimmed by 1 base and the J gene end by 8 bases; junction bases not matched to a gene: 8. The CDR3 sequence is 15 residues long. CDR1 and CDR2 (germline): SGHVS, FNYEAQ.

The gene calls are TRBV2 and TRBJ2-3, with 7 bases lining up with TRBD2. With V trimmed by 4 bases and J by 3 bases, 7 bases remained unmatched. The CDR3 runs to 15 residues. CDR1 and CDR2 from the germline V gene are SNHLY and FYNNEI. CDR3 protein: CASSAPARGTDTQYF. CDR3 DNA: TGTGCCAGCAGTGCACCAGCGCGGGGGACAGATACGCAGTATTTT.

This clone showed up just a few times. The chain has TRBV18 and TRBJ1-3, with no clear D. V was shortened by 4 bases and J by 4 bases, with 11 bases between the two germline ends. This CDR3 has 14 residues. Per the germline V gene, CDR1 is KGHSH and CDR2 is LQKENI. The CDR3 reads CASSQLNKGNTIYF. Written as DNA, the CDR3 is TGTGCCAGCTCACAGTTGAACAAGGGAAACACCATATATTTT.

The CDR3 DNA reads TGTGCCAGCAGCCAAGATCGAGGTAGCCTCTACGAGCAGTACTTC. Amino acids: CASSQDRGSLYEQYF. The chain is built from TRBV4-2 and TRBJ2-7; D call uncertain. CDR1 is LGHNA, CDR2 YNFKEQ, per germline. CDR3 length equals 15 residues. V was pared by 0 bases and J by 3 bases, with 12 bases between.

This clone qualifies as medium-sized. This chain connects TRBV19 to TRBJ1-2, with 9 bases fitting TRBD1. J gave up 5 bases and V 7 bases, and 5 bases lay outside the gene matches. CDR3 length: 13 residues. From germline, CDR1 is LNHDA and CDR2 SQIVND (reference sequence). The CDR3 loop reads CASKGTGSYGYTF. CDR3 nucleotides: TGTGCCAGTAAAGGGACAGGGAGTTATGGCTACACCTTC. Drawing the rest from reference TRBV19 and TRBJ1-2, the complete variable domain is DGGITQSPKYLFRKEGQNVTLSCEQNLNHDAMYWYRQDPGQGLRLIYYSQIVNDFQKGDIAEGYSVSREKKESFPLTVTSAQKNPTAFYLCASKGTGSYGYTFGSGTRLTVV.

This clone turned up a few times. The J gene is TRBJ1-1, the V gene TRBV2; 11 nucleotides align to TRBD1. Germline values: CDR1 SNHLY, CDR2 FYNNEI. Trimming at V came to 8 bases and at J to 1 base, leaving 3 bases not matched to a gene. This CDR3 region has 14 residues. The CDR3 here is CASGTGGWNTEAFF. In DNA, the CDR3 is TGTGCCAGCGGGACAGGGGGGTGGAACACTGAAGCTTTCTTT.

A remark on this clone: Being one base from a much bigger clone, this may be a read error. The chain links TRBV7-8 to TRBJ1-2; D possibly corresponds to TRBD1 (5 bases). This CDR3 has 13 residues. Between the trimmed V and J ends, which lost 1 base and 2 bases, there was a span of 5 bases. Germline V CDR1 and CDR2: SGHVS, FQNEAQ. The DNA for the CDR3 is TGTGCCAGCAGCTTAGGACAGAACTATGGCTACACCTTC. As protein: CASSLGQNYGYTF.

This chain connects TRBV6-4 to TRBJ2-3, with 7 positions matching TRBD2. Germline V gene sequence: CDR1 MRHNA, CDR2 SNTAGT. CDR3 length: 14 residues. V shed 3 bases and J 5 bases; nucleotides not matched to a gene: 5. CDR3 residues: CASSEASGRDTQYF. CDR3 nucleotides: TGTGCCAGCAGTGAGGCTAGCGGAAGAGATACGCAGTATTTT.

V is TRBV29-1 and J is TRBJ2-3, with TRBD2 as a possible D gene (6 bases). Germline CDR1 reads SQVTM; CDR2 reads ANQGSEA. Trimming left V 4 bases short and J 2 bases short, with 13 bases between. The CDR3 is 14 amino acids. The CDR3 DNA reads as TGCAGCGTTGGGGGGGACGGAATCACAGATACGCAGTATTTT. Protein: CSVGGDGITDTQYF.